This paragraph covers one T cell receptor (beta chain) sequence. The sample belongs to a study of blood T cell repertoires in COVID-19. On the study more broadly: Italy, Spain and the United States were the sources of the convalescent and acute COVID-19 samples. PBMCs, B-cell-depleted T cells, or T cells provided the cDNA or gDNA that made up the material.

This CDR3 has 15 residues. CDR1 is SEHNR, CDR2 FQNEAQ, per germline (reference sequence). Between the trimmed V and J ends, which lost 5 bases and 1 base, there was a span of 11 bases. Original handling: Estimated nucleated cell counts came from reference gene primer amplification. Clones were sequenced by immunoSEQ multiplex PCR, and TCRdb holds only the in-frame ones, with some missing. That table gives V, J and clone size, and the DNA gave D and trimming. The table has 34,000 or so clones, about 80% seen once. The sample taken for sequencing was peripheral blood. The chain couples TRBV7-9 to TRBJ2-2; D may be TRBD1 (6 bases). The TCR originated in a man older than 75 with acute or convalescent COVID-19. In DNA form, the CDR3 reads TGTGCCAGCAGCCCCTTACAGGGGAACACCGGGGAGCTGTTTTTT. Protein sequence: CASSPLQGNTGELFF.